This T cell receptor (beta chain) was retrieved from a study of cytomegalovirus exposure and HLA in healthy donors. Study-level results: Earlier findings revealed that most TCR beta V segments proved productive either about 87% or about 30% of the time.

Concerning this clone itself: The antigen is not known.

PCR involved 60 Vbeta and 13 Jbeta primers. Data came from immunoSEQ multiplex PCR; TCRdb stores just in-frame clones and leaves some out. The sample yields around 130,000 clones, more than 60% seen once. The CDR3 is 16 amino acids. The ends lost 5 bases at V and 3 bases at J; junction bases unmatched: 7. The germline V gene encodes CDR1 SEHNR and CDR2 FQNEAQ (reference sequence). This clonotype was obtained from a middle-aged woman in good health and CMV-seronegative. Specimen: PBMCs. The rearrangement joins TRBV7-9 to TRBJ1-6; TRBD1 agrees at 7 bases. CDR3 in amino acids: CASSTQGPNYNSPLHF. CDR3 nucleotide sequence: TGTGCCAGCAGCACACAGGGGCCCAACTATAATTCACCCCTCCACTTT. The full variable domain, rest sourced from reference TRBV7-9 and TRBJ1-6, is DTGVSQNPRHKITKRGQNVTFRCDPISEHNRLYWYRQTLGQGPEFLTYFQNEAQLEKSRLLSDRFSAERPKGSFSTLEIQRTEQGDSAMYLCASSTQGPNYNSPLHFGNGTRLTVT.